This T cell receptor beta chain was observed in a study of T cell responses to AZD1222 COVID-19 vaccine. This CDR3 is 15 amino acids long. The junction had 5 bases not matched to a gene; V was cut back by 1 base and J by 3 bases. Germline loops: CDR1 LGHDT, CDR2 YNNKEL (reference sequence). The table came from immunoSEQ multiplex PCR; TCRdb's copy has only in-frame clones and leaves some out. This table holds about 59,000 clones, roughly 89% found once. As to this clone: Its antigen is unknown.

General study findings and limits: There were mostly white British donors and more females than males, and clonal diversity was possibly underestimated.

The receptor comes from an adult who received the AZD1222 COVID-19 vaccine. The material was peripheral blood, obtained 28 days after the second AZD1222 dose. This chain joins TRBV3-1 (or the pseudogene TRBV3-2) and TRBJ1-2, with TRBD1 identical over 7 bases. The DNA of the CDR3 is TGTGCCAGCAGCCAAGGGGGACAGACCTACTATGGCTACACCTTC. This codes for CASSQGGQTYYGYTF.